This T cell receptor (beta chain) originates from a study of blood T cell repertoires in COVID-19. Study details: T cells, B-cell-depleted T cells, or PBMCs provided the cDNA or gDNA that served as material.

Per the original data handling: Reference gene primer amplification gave estimated nucleated cell counts. The repertoire was sequenced with immunoSEQ multiplex PCR; TCRdb's copy has only in-frame clones and lacks some. V and J calls and clone size come straight from that table; D and trimming were deduced from the DNA. The sample has 150,000 to 200,000 clones, approximately 92% seen once. Those enrolled, adults aged roughly 18 to 90 years, came from some 23 US areas. Cohort assignment relied on participant-reported clinical history. CDR1 is SGHRS and CDR2 is YFSETQ in the germline V gene. Unmatched junction bases numbered 9, after V lost 0 bases and J lost 1 base. This CDR3 has 17 amino acids.

This receptor was taken from a woman in her thirties or forties with acute COVID-19. The rearrangement joins TRBV5-1 to TRBJ2-7; TRBD1 agrees at 8 bases. What was sequenced was PBMCs or T cells enriched from blood (not recorded which). CDR3 sequence (DNA): TGCGCCAGCAGCTTGGGCGCGGCCGGGACAGGATCCTACGAGCAGTACTTC. Residues: CASSLGAAGTGSYEQYF.